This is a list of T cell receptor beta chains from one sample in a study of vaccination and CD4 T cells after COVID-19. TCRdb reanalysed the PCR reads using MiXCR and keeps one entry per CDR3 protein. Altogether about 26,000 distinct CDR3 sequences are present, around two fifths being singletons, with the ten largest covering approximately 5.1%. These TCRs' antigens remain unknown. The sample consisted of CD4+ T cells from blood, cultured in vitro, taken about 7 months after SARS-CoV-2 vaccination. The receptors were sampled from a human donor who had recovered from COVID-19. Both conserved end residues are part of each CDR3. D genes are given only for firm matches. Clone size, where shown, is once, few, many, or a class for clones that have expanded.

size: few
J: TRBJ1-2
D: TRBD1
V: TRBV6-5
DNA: TGTGCCAGCAGTTACTCGGGACAGAACTATGGCTACACCTTC
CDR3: CASSYSGQNYGYTF

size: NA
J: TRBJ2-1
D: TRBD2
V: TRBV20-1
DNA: TGCAGTGCTAGCGGGGGACTAGCGGGAGTTTACAATGAGCAGTTCTTC
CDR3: CSASGGLAGVYNEQFF

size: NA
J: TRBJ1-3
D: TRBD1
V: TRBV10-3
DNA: TGTGCCATCAGTACGGGACAGAACGTCGGAAACACCATATATTTT
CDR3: CAISTGQNVGNTIYF

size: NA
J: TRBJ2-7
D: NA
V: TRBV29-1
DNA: TGCAGCGTTGATGGCCCCTGGGGCTTTCACCCTCACTACGAGCAGTACTTC
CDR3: CSVDGPWGFHPHYEQYF

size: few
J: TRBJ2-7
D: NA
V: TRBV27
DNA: TGTGCCAGCAGTACCCTGTACAGTTCATCCTACGAGCAGTACTTC
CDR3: CASSTLYSSSYEQYF

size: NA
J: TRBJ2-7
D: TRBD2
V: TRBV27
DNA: TGTGCCAGCAGCTCTAGCGGGAGTCGCTACGAGCAGTACTTC
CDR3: CASSSSGSRYEQYF

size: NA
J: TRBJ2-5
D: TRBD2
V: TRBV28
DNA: TGTGCCAGCAGTTTAGGAACAGGACTAGCGGGACCCCAAGAGACCCAGTACTTC
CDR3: CASSLGTGLAGPQETQYF

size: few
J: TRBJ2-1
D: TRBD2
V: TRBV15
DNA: TGTGCCACCAGCAGGGGGGGGACTAGGATAAATGAGCAGTTCTTC
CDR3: CATSRGGTRINEQFF

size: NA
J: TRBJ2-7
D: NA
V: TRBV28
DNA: TGTGCCAGCCTATCCCGTAACTCCTACGAGCAGTACTTC
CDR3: CASLSRNSYEQYF

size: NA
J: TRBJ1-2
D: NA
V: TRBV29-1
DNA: TGCAGCGTTGGATCGTATTCGGGCTATGGCTACACCTTC
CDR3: CSVGSYSGYGYTF

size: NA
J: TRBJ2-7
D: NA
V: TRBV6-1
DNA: TGTGCCAGCAGTGACCGGGACATTCTCTACGAGCAGTACTTC
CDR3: CASSDRDILYEQYF

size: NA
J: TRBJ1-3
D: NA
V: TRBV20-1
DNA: TGCAGTGCTAGGGGGGAGGGGGGGAAAGGAAACACCATATATTTT
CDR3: CSARGEGGKGNTIYF

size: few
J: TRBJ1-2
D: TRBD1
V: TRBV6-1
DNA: TGTGCCAGCAGTGATCTAGGGGGCTTGAGAAACTATGGCTACACCTTC
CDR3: CASSDLGGLRNYGYTF

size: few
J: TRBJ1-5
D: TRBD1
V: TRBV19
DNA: TGTGCCAGTAACTTCGCAGGGGGCAGGACCAATCAGCCCCAGCATTTT
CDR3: CASNFAGGRTNQPQHF

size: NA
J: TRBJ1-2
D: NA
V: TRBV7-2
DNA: TGTGCCAGCAGCTCAGGTGGTGGCTACACCTTC
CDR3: CASSSGGGYTF

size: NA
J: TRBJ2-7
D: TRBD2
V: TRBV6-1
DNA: TGTGCCAGCAGTGAAGCTTGGGGGGGGACTTACGAGCAGTACTTC
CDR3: CASSEAWGGTYEQYF

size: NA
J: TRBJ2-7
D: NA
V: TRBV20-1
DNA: TGCAGTGCTAGAGATCAGGACGAGCAGTACTTC
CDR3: CSARDQDEQYF

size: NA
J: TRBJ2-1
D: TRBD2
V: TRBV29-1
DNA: TGCAGCGTCGGCCGGGGGGTCGATGAGCAGTTCTTC
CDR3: CSVGRGVDEQFF

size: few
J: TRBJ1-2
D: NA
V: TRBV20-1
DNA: TGCAGTGCTCCTCCCAAACGTGGGGCCCAGCCCAGTATCGGCAGTCGGGCGGCTGGCTACACCTTC
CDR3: CSAPPKRGAQPSIGSRAAGYTF

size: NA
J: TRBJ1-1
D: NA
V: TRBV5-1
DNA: TGCGCCAGCCACTTCTCCCGCGCTGATCGGGCAGCTTTCTTT
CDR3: CASHFSRADRAAFF

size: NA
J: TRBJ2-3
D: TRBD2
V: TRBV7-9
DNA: TGTGCCAGCAGCCTTACTAGCGGGAGCGCTCCAGATACGCAGTATTTT
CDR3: CASSLTSGSAPDTQYF

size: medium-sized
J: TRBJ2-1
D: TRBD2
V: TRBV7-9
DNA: TGTGCCAGCAGCGTTAGCGGGACCTCCTACAATGAGCAGTTCTTC
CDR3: CASSVSGTSYNEQFF

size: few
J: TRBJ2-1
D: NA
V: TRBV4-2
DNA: TGTGCCAGCAGCCTCGAGGAACATGAGCAGTTCTTC
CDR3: CASSLEEHEQFF

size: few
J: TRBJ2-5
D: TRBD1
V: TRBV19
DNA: TGTGCCAGTAGTCAATACAGGGGGCTAAGGGAGACCCAGTACTTC
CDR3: CASSQYRGLRETQYF

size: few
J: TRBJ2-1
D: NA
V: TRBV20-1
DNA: TGCAGTGCTAGATCGTGGAGGTCCTACAATGAGCAGTTCTTC
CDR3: CSARSWRSYNEQFF

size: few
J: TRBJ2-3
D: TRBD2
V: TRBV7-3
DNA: TGTGCCAGCAGCTTCGGACTAGCGGGGAGCACAGATACGCAGTATTTT
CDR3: CASSFGLAGSTDTQYF

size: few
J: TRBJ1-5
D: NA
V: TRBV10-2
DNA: TGCGCCAGCAGTGACTTCGAGAGCAATCAGCCCCAGCATTTT
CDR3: CASSDFESNQPQHF

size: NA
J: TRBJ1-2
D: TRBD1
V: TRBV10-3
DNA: TGTGCCATCAGTTCAGGGGGCTATGGCTACACCTTC
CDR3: CAISSGGYGYTF

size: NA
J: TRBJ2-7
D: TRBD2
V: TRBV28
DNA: TGTGCCAGCAGTTTAGAGGCGGGAGGATCGTACGAGCAGTACTTC
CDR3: CASSLEAGGSYEQYF

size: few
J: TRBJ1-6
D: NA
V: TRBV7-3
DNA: TGTGCCAGCAGCTTAACAGTGGATTCACCCCTCCACTTT
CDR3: CASSLTVDSPLHF

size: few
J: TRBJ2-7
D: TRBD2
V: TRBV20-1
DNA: TGCAGTGCCAGAAGCGGGAGCAGCACCTACGAGCAGTACTTC
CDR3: CSARSGSSTYEQYF

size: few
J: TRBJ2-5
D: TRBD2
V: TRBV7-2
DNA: TGTGCCAGCAGCTGGACTAGCGGACTCCAAGAGACCCAGTACTTC
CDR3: CASSWTSGLQETQYF